Detailed here is one T cell receptor beta chain. The antigen is not known. The data stem from a study of siplizumab effects on memory and regulatory T cells. A 37°C coculture lasting around 6 days was applied to the mixed lymphocyte reaction cells. Here immunoSEQ multiplex PCR was the method, and the copy in TCRdb shows in-frame clones only, minus some. The table includes 9,500 to 11,000 clones, around 46% detected once. This CDR3 region has 16 residues. V was pared by 0 bases and J by 1 base, with 12 bases between. CDR1 SGHRS and CDR2 YFSETQ come from the germline V gene. The sequenced sample consisted of CFSE-low (dividing) CD4+ T cells sorted from an allogeneic mixed lymphocyte reaction. The receptor's source is a human donor in good health; the cells came from an allogeneic mixed lymphocyte reaction. The chain employs TRBV5-1 and TRBJ2-3; D perhaps matches TRBD1 (5 bases). The chain's CDR3 is CASSLGGARGTDTQYF. For the CDR3, the DNA is TGCGCCAGCAGCTTGGGTGGGGCTCGCGGCACAGATACGCAGTATTTT.